The 10 T cell receptor beta chains below were found in one sample sequenced in a study of blood T cell repertoires in COVID-19 (dated by TCRdb to the early 2020s). The library was built by means of the immunoSEQ multiplex PCR assay. TCRdb took over this immuneACCESS table, retaining in-frame rearrangements with V and J assigned. Such tables are incomplete; in checked studies, under half of the missing clones stem from an unresolved V gene, and the remainder is unexplained. Present in this sample are about 70,000 clones, approximately 86% of which were seen just once. The biggest ten clones account for about an eighth of the sample. The material sequenced was peripheral blood. These receptors all stem from an older woman with acute or convalescent COVID-19.

This chain's CDR3 is CASSLGGRGGRTGELFF. CDR3 coding DNA: TGTGCCAGCAGCTTGGGTGGGCGGGGAGGTCGGACCGGGGAGCTGTTTTTT. V is TRBV5-4 and J is TRBJ2-2; a possible D gene is TRBD2 (6 bases). Deletions cut 0 bases from V and 5 bases from J, with 17 bases between. Germline CDR1 SGHNT, CDR2 YYREEE (reference sequence). This CDR3 has 17 amino acids.

The V gene is TRBV24-1, the J gene TRBJ2-1, with TRBD2 matching over 12 bases. Germline V lookup: CDR1 KGHDR, CDR2 SFDVKD. V lost 9 bases, J lost 9 bases, and 14 bases stayed unmatched. The CDR3 runs 16 residues. This CDR3 is CATGAGGTSGFFEQFF. The CDR3 region has the DNA TGTGCCACCGGGGCGGGTGGGACTAGCGGGTTTTTTGAGCAGTTCTTC.

The gene calls are TRBV11-2 and TRBJ2-7; TRBD1 might be the D (6 bases). The germline V and J ends were trimmed by 1 base and 7 bases, with 8 bases remaining between them. Germline V gene sequence: CDR1 SGHAT, CDR2 FQNNGV. There are 12 residues in the CDR3. The CDR3 here is CASSLGGGEQYF. For the CDR3, the DNA is TGTGCCAGCAGCTTAGGAGGGGGAGAGCAGTACTTC.

The rearrangement uses TRBV12-5 and TRBJ1-6; no clear D gene. Germline values: CDR1 LGHNT, CDR2 FRNRAP. The CDR3 length is 13 residues. The germline V and J ends were trimmed by 1 base and 7 bases, with 5 bases remaining between them. In nucleotides, the CDR3 is TGTGCTAGTGGTTTGGGACTCAATTCACCCCTCCACTTT. Translation: CASGLGLNSPLHF.

The rearrangement links TRBV30 to TRBJ2-7, with D unresolved. Between the trimmed V and J ends, which lost 0 bases and 5 bases, there was a span of 11 bases. Germline CDR1 is GTSNPN and CDR2 is SVGIG (reference sequence). This CDR3 has 13 amino acids. The CDR3 loop reads CAWSVIGRHEQYF. DNA for the CDR3: TGTGCCTGGAGTGTGATCGGTCGCCACGAGCAGTACTTC.

The genes are TRBV9 and TRBJ2-3; D perhaps matches TRBD1 (5 bases). V lost 4 bases, J lost 2 bases, and 14 bases lay in between. The germline CDR1 and CDR2 sequences are SGDLS and YYNGEE. This CDR3 has 15 amino acids. CDR3 DNA: TGTGCCAGCAGCCTATTCGACAGCATCACAGATACGCAGTATTTT. It yields the protein CASSLFDSITDTQYF.

The chain links TRBV7-3 to TRBJ2-1; D perhaps matches TRBD1 (6 bases). The V end was cut by 5 bases, the J end by 2 bases, with 13 bases between. The CDR3 sequence is 15 residues long. Germline V gives CDR1 SGHTA, CDR2 FQGTGA. DNA for the CDR3: TGTGCCAGCAGCACCCGGGACACCCCCTACAATGAGCAGTTCTTC. It is translated as CASSTRDTPYNEQFF.

The chain couples TRBV28 to TRBJ1-1; D may be TRBD1 (6 bases). The CDR3 extends over 12 amino acids. The germline gives CDR1 MDHEN, CDR2 SYDVKM. The ends were cut back, 4 bases at V and 11 bases at J, with 14 bases in the middle. CDR3 in DNA: TGTGCCAGCAGTTCGGCTCCGCAGGGGGCTTTCTTT. Its protein product is CASSSAPQGAFF. Drawing the rest from reference TRBV28 and TRBJ1-1, the complete variable domain is DVKVTQSSRYLVKRTGEKVFLECVQDMDHENMFWYRQDPGLGLRLIYFSYDVKMKEKGDIPEGYSVSREKKERFSLILESASTNQTSMYLCASSSAPQGAFFGQGTRLTVV.

The rearrangement links TRBV29-1 to TRBJ2-1; TRBD2 matches at 11 bases. J lost 7 bases, V lost 6 bases, and 8 bases had no gene match. The CDR3 is 14 residues long. The germline V gene has CDR1 SQVTM and CDR2 ANQGSEA. CDR3 sequence (DNA): TGCAGCGTGCTACTAGCGGGGGCGGGTAATGAGCAGTTCTTC. Translation: CSVLLAGAGNEQFF.

This chain connects TRBV20-1 to TRBJ2-7; no firm D call. Trimming removed 3 bases at V and 7 bases at J, with 22 bases between. This CDR3 has 15 amino acids. Germline lookup yields CDR1 DFQATT and CDR2 SNEGSKA (reference sequence). The CDR3 is CSASSGFEISQEQYF. Written as DNA, the CDR3 is TGCAGTGCTAGTTCGGGTTTCGAGATTTCGCAAGAGCAGTACTTC.